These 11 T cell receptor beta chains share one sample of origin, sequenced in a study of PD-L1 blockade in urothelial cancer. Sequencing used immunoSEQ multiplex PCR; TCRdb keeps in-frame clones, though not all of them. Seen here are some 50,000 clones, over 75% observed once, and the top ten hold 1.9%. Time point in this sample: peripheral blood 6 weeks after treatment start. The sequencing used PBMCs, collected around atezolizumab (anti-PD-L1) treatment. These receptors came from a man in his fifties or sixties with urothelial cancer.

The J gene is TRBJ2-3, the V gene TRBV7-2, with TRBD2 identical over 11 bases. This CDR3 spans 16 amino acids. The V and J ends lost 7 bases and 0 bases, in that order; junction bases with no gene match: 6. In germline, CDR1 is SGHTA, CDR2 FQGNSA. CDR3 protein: CASTPWTSGSTDTQYF. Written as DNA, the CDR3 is TGTGCCAGCACCCCTTGGACTAGCGGGAGCACAGATACGCAGTATTTT.

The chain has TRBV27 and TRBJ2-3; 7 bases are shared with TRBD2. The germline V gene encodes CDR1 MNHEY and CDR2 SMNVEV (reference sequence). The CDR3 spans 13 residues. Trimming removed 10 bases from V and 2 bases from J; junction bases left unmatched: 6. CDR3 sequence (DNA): TGTGCCATCAAGCGGGGCAACACAGATACGCAGTATTTT. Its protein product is CAIKRGNTDTQYF.

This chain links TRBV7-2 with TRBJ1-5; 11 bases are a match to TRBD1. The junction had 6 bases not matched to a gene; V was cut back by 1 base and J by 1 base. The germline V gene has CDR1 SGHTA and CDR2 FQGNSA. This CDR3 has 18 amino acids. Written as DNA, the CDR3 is TGTGCCAGCAGCTTAGGGACAGGGGGCATAGGAAGCAATCAGCCCCAGCATTTT. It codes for CASSLGTGGIGSNQPQHF.

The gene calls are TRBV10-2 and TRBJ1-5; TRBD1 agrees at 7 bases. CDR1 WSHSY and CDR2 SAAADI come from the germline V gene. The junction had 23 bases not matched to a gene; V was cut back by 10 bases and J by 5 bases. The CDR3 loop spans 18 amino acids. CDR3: CAIPPRINYRDSYQPQHF. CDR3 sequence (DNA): TGCGCCATCCCCCCACGGATAAACTACCGGGACAGCTATCAGCCCCAGCATTTT.

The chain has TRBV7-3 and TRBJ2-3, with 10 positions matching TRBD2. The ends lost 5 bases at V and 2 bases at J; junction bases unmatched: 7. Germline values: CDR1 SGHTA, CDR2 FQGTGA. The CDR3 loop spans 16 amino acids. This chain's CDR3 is CASSVWTSGPTDTQYF. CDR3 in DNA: TGTGCCAGCAGCGTTTGGACTAGCGGCCCCACAGATACGCAGTATTTT.

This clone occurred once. The CDR3 DNA reads TGTGCCAGCAGTTTGCAGGGTGGCTCTGGGGCCAACGTCCTGACTTTC. Translated: CASSLQGGSGANVLTF. The chain couples TRBV27 to TRBJ2-6, with D possibly matching TRBD1 (5 bases). The CDR3 runs 16 residues. Germline lookup yields CDR1 MNHEY and CDR2 SMNVEV (reference sequence). V lost 3 bases to trimming and J lost 0 bases, with 9 bases between them.

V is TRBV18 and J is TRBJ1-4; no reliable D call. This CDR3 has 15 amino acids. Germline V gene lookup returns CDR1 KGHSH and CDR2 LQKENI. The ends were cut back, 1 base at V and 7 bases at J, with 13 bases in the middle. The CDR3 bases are TGTGCCAGCTCACCACTTCGGGGTAGGGTTGAAAAACTGTTTTTT. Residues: CASSPLRGRVEKLFF.

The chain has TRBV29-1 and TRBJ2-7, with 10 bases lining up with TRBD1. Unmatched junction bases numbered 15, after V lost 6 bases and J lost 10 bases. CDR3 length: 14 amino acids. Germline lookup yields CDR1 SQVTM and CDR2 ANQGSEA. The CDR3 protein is CSVRTGQGSTEQYF. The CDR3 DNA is TGCAGCGTCCGTACGGGACAGGGGTCGACTGAACAGTACTTC.

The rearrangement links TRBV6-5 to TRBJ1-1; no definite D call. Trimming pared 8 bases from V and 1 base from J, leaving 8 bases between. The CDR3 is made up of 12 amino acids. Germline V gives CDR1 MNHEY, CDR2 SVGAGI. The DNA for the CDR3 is TGTGCCAGCGGGAGAAGGAACACTGAAGCTTTCTTT. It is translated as CASGRRNTEAFF.

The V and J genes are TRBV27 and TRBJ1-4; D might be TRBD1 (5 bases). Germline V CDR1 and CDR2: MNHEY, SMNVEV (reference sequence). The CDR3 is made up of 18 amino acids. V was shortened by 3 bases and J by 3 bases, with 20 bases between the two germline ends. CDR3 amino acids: CASSFRPGDWLANEKLFF. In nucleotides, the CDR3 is TGTGCCAGCAGTTTCCGACCGGGGGATTGGTTGGCTAATGAAAAACTGTTTTTT.

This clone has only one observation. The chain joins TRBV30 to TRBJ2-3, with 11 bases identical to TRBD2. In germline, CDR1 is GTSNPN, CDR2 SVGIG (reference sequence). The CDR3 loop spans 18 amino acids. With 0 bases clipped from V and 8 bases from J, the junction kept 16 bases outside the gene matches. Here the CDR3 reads CAWSVYGGASGRSSTQYF. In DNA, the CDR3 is TGTGCCTGGAGTGTATATGGGGGGGCTAGCGGGAGGTCAAGTACGCAGTATTTT.